Below, 15 T cell receptor beta chains from the same sample are listed, as sequenced in a study of OX40 agonist ivuxolimab in advanced cancers. Profiling relied on immunoSEQ multiplex PCR, and the TCRdb table lists in-frame clones only, not all of them. The sample lists tens of thousands of clones; around four fifths were seen once. The sample here was CD4+ or CD8+ T cells sorted from blood, taken in a trial of the OX40 agonist ivuxolimab. The origin of the receptors is an adult with an advanced solid tumor such as melanoma, head and neck, liver or kidney cancer.

The rearrangement uses TRBV7-8 and TRBJ2-2, with TRBD1 matching over 7 bases. CDR1 and CDR2 from the germline V gene are SGHVS and FQNEAQ. The length of the CDR3 is 17 residues. Germline trimming cut 5 bases from V and 0 bases from J; bases unmatched to any gene: 9. The CDR3, as DNA: TGTGCCAGCAGCCTAGACCCGGGACAGACGAACACCGGGGAGCTGTTTTTT. Translating it yields CASSLDPGQTNTGELFF. The full variable domain, its missing parts supplied by reference TRBV7-8 and TRBJ2-2, is GAGVSQSPRYKVAKRGQDVALRCDPISGHVSLFWYQQALGQGPEFLTYFQNEAQLDKSGLPSDRFFAERPEGSVSTLKIQRTQQEDSAVYLCASSLDPGQTNTGELFFGEGSRLTVL.

This chain connects TRBV7-2 to TRBJ1-1; TRBD1 matches at 9 bases. The V and J ends lost 4 bases and 3 bases, in that order; junction bases with no gene match: 6. CDR1 and CDR2 from the germline V gene are SGHTA and FQGNSA. The CDR3 totals 15 residues. Here the CDR3 DNA reads TGTGCCAGCAGCTCTGTACAGGGGGCGGACACTGAAGCTTTCTTT. Protein product: CASSSVQGADTEAFF.

The chain combines TRBV6-1 with TRBJ2-3, with 7 bases that match TRBD2. Trimming at V came to 0 bases and at J to 6 bases, leaving 21 bases not matched to a gene. CDR1 and CDR2 (germline): MNHNS, SASEGT. The CDR3 runs to 20 residues. CDR3 amino acids: CASSEARGSGIIRVGDTQYF. The CDR3 bases are TGTGCCAGCAGTGAAGCGCGGGGGAGCGGGATTATCCGGGTAGGGGATACGCAGTATTTT.

The chain has TRBV29-1 and TRBJ2-7, with D possibly being TRBD2 (6 bases). V lost 6 bases and J lost 0, with 12 bases in between. Germline CDR1 is SQVTM and CDR2 is ANQGSEA. CDR3 length: 13 residues. CDR3 sequence reads: CSVRSSVSYEQYF. Here the CDR3 DNA reads TGCAGCGTCCGGTCTAGCGTCTCCTACGAGCAGTACTTC.

This chain links TRBV5-8 with TRBJ1-6; D is perhaps TRBD1 (6 bases). V gave up 5 bases and J gave up 4 bases, with 13 bases separating them. The CDR3 consists of 15 residues. Per the germline V gene, CDR1 is SGHTS and CDR2 is YDEGEE. CDR3 residues: CASSSGGPYNSPLHF. The CDR3 bases are TGTGCCAGCAGTTCGGGGGGGCCTTATAATTCACCCCTCCACTTT.

The chain couples TRBV19 to TRBJ2-1; 9 nucleotides agree with TRBD1. The germline V gene has CDR1 LNHDA and CDR2 SQIVND (reference sequence). The CDR3 loop spans 16 amino acids. With 5 bases clipped from V and 7 bases from J, the junction kept 12 bases outside the gene matches. The CDR3 DNA is TGTGCCAGTAGTCCCGGGACAGGGTTAGGCGGGAATGAGCAGTTCTTC. Amino acid sequence: CASSPGTGLGGNEQFF.

The gene calls are TRBV18 and TRBJ2-6; D is uncertain. Germline lookup yields CDR1 KGHSH and CDR2 LQKENI. The CDR3 extends over 15 amino acids. Trimming cost V 4 bases and J 1 base, with 8 bases left between them. The CDR3 region has the DNA TGTGCCAGCTCACAACAAGGGTCTGGGGCCAACGTCCTGACTTTC. Encoded protein: CASSQQGSGANVLTF.

V and J are TRBV6-1 and TRBJ2-5; either TRBD1 or TRBD2 may fit D (5 bases each). CDR3 length: 14 residues. The V and J ends lost 5 bases and 1 base respectively, with 11 bases between them. The germline V gene encodes CDR1 MNHNS and CDR2 SASEGT. The CDR3 bases are TGTGCCAGCAGTTCCGGTGGGGGCCAAGAGACCCAGTACTTC. Protein sequence: CASSSGGGQETQYF.

This chain uses TRBV9 with TRBJ2-3; D ambiguous. The CDR3 spans 13 residues. V lost 4 bases, J lost 4 bases, and 10 bases lay in between. Germline V gives CDR1 SGDLS, CDR2 YYNGEE. CDR3: CASSLGWADTQYF. CDR3 in DNA: TGTGCCAGCAGCCTAGGGTGGGCAGATACGCAGTATTTT.

This chain connects TRBV7-2 to TRBJ2-7; maybe TRBD1 (6 bases). The V end was cut by 1 base, the J end by 4 bases, with 14 bases between. Germline lookup yields CDR1 SGHTA and CDR2 FQGNSA. CDR3 length: 15 amino acids. The DNA for the CDR3 is TGTGCCAGCAGCTTAGACAGGGCGGCCCATTACGAGCAGTACTTC. Residues: CASSLDRAAHYEQYF.

The chain has TRBV28 and TRBJ1-5, with 7 bases lining up with TRBD1. Germline trimming cut 6 bases from V and 6 bases from J; bases unmatched to any gene: 5. The CDR3 is 13 residues long. Per germline, CDR1 MDHEN and CDR2 SYDVKM. CDR3 sequence (DNA): TGTGCCAGCAGGCGACAGGGTCGTCAGCCCCAGCATTTT. Translating gives CASRRQGRQPQHF.

The V call is TRBV29-1, the J call TRBJ1-1; no reliable D call. This CDR3 region has 14 residues. V was shortened by 3 bases and J by 10 bases, with 21 bases between the two germline ends. CDR1 SQVTM and CDR2 ANQGSEA come from the germline V gene. The CDR3 reads CSVEVSPPASGAFF. Here the CDR3 DNA reads TGCAGCGTTGAGGTTTCGCCGCCCGCCTCGGGAGCTTTCTTT. Filled out from reference TRBV29-1 and TRBJ1-1, the complete variable domain reads SAVISQKPSRDICQRGTSLTIQCQVDSQVTMMFWYRQQPGQSLTLIATANQGSEATYESGFVIDKFPISRPNLTFSTLTVSNMSPEDSSIYLCSVEVSPPASGAFFGQGTRLTVV.

The gene calls are TRBV5-4 and TRBJ2-1; 7 bases map to TRBD1. The junction had 5 bases not matched to a gene; V was cut back by 5 bases and J by 3 bases. Germline V CDR1 and CDR2: SGHNT, YYREEE (reference sequence). This CDR3 has 14 residues. The CDR3 DNA sequence: TGTGCCAGCAGTTCGACAGGGAGCTACAATGAGCAGTTCTTC. Residues: CASSSTGSYNEQFF.

This chain connects TRBV20-1 to TRBJ1-1; TRBD1 might be the D (5 bases). V lost 6 bases and J 3 bases, leaving 8 bases between the germline ends. This CDR3 comprises 11 residues. The germline gives CDR1 DFQATT, CDR2 SNEGSKA (reference sequence). The CDR3 loop is CSAMGDTEAFF. The CDR3 region has the DNA TGCAGTGCCATGGGGGACACTGAAGCTTTCTTT.

This clone occurred once. The rearrangement joins TRBV9 to TRBJ2-3; D gene unclear. Germline CDR1 is SGDLS and CDR2 is YYNGEE. This CDR3 comprises 12 residues. Deletions cut 4 bases from V and 2 bases from J, with 5 bases between. The CDR3 spells CASSPTTDTQYF. Written as DNA, the CDR3 is TGTGCCAGCAGCCCGACCACAGATACGCAGTATTTT. Full variable domain (outside the CDR3, taken from reference TRBV9 and TRBJ2-3): DSGVTQTPKHLITATGQRVTLRCSPRSGDLSVYWYQQSLDQGLQFLIQYYNGEERAKGNILERFSAQQFPDLHSELNLSSLELGDSALYFCASSPTTDTQYFGPGTRLTVL.